The 29 T cell receptor beta chains presented below share a single source sample, sequenced in a study of T cell changes during pregnancy in multiple sclerosis. The table came from immunoSEQ multiplex PCR; TCRdb's copy has only in-frame clones and leaves some out. This sample carries 70,000 to 80,000 clones, 75% to 90% of them seen once, and the ten largest clones take approximately 3.5%. This specimen was peripheral blood, taken before pregnancy. The receptors stem from a female donor with multiple sclerosis, enrolled in a pregnancy study.

The genes are TRBV6-6 and TRBJ2-5; TRBD2 matches at 10 bases. V lost 5 bases to trimming and J lost 5 bases; unmatched junction nucleotides: 5. The CDR3 extends over 14 amino acids. Germline CDR1 is MNHNY and CDR2 is SVGAGI (reference sequence). The CDR3 DNA sequence: TGTGCCAGCAGTCTAGCGGGAGTGTGGGAGACCCAGTACTTC. Amino acid sequence: CASSLAGVWETQYF.

The chain uses TRBV5-1 and TRBJ1-2; possibly TRBD1 for D (5 bases). The CDR3 is made up of 12 amino acids. Trimming left V 0 bases short and J 6 bases short, with 6 bases between. Per germline, CDR1 SGHRS and CDR2 YFSETQ. The DNA of the CDR3 is TGCGCCAGCAGCTTGGTAGGGGATGGCTACACCTTC. It yields the protein CASSLVGDGYTF.

This clone has just a few counts. V gene TRBV19 combines with J gene TRBJ1-6; weak D call: TRBD1 (6 bases). The germline CDR1 and CDR2 sequences are LNHDA and SQIVND (reference sequence). The CDR3 has 15 amino acids. V was shortened by 4 bases and J by 0 bases, with 7 bases between the two germline ends. The CDR3 loop reads CASSTGDSYNSPLHF. The CDR3 DNA reads as TGTGCCAGTAGTACAGGGGACTCCTATAATTCACCCCTCCACTTT.

The rearrangement uses TRBV19 and TRBJ2-2, with D perhaps matching TRBD1 (6 bases). The V gene lost 4 bases and the J gene lost 3 bases, with 9 bases spanning the gap. In germline, CDR1 is LNHDA, CDR2 SQIVND (reference sequence). The length of the CDR3 is 14 residues. The CDR3 here is CASSSGQHTGELFF. The CDR3 nucleotides read TGTGCCAGTAGTAGCGGACAGCACACCGGGGAGCTGTTTTTT.

The V gene is TRBV7-9, the J gene TRBJ2-6; D gene uncertain. CDR1 and CDR2 from the germline V gene are SEHNR and FQNEAQ (reference sequence). There are 16 residues in the CDR3. V was trimmed by 5 bases and J by 1 base, leaving 12 bases between them. The CDR3 reads CASSEDWSSGANVLTF. CDR3 bases: TGTGCCAGCAGCGAGGATTGGAGTTCTGGGGCCAACGTCCTGACTTTC. Variable domain in full (rest from reference TRBV7-9 and TRBJ2-6): DTGVSQNPRHKITKRGQNVTFRCDPISEHNRLYWYRQTLGQGPEFLTYFQNEAQLEKSRLLSDRFSAERPKGSFSTLEIQRTEQGDSAMYLCASSEDWSSGANVLTFGAGSRLTVL.

The table lists this clone with a few counts. This rearrangement joins TRBV7-2 to TRBJ1-3, with 10 bases identical to TRBD1. Germline values: CDR1 SGHTA, CDR2 FQGNSA. CDR3 length equals 15 residues. Trimming cost V 6 bases and J 5 bases; bases outside gene matches: 7. The CDR3 sequence is CASRPGTGARNTIYF. The CDR3 DNA is TGTGCCAGCAGGCCCGGGACAGGGGCAAGAAACACCATATATTTT.

The chain combines TRBV2 with TRBJ1-5; TRBD1 matches at 8 bases. The CDR3 consists of 13 residues. Germline V CDR1 and CDR2: SNHLY, FYNNEI. V gave up 6 bases and J gave up 2 bases; unmatched junction bases: 0. CDR3: CASRGQGNQPQHF. The CDR3 region has the DNA TGTGCCAGCAGGGGACAGGGCAATCAGCCCCAGCATTTT. The whole variable domain, filled in from reference TRBV2 and TRBJ1-5, reads EPEVTQTPSHQVTQMGQEVILRCVPISNHLYFYWYRQILGQKVEFLVSFYNNEISEKSEIFDDQFSVERPDGSNFTLKIRSTKLEDSAMYFCASRGQGNQPQHFGDGTRLSIL.

The chain has TRBV11-2 and TRBJ2-1; D may be TRBD1 (5 bases). The CDR3 length is 13 residues. Germline V CDR1 and CDR2: SGHAT, FQNNGV. V lost 5 bases, J lost 6 bases, and 11 bases lay in between. The CDR3 reads CASSLWGGNEQFF. In DNA, the CDR3 is TGTGCCAGCAGCCTCTGGGGCGGCAATGAGCAGTTCTTC.

The chain uses TRBV7-2 and TRBJ2-2, with a possible D match to TRBD1 (5 bases). Trimming pared 2 bases from V and 1 base from J, leaving 8 bases between. Germline V gene data show CDR1 as SGHTA and CDR2 as FQGNSA. The CDR3 spans 15 residues. The CDR3 DNA sequence: TGTGCCAGCAGCTTAATCGGACAGAACACCGGGGAGCTGTTTTTT. As protein: CASSLIGQNTGELFF.

The table lists this clone with a few counts. A junction end diverges from the germline sequence, so it may reflect a read error. The chain uses TRBV6-1 and TRBJ2-7, with D perhaps matching TRBD1 (5 bases). The CDR3 contains 13 residues. Germline V lookup: CDR1 MNHNS, CDR2 SASEGT. CDR3 in amino acids: CASSESKGSGRHF. The CDR3 DNA is TGTGCCAGCAGTGAAAGTAAGGGTTCAGGGCGGCACTTC.

CDR3 sequence reads: CSVVQGSYNEQFF. As DNA, the CDR3 is TGCAGCGTTGTGCAGGGCTCCTACAATGAGCAGTTCTTC. The chain combines TRBV29-1 with TRBJ2-1, with D tentatively TRBD1 (5 bases). This CDR3 is 13 amino acids long. CDR1 and CDR2 (germline): SQVTM, ANQGSEA. V was clipped by 4 bases and J by 0 bases, with 7 bases between them.

The gene calls are TRBV7-3 and TRBJ2-1; 13 positions agree with TRBD2. The CDR3 runs to 14 residues. After removal of 8 bases from V and 14 bases from J, the junction contained 12 bases not matched to a gene. Germline CDR1 reads SGHTA; CDR2 reads FQGTGA. The CDR3 loop reads CASGLTSGGSAKFF. The CDR3 coding sequence is TGTGCCAGCGGATTGACTAGCGGGGGGTCTGCTAAGTTCTTC.

This clone was seen a handful of times. V usage is TRBV2 and J usage is TRBJ2-4, with D uncertain. The CDR3 length is 15 residues. Trimming took off 2 bases at V and 8 bases at J, with 16 bases between the two ends. CDR1 and CDR2 from the germline V gene are SNHLY and FYNNEI. CDR3 sequence reads: CASSENTPQVDIQYF. CDR3 nucleotides: TGTGCCAGCAGTGAAAACACCCCTCAGGTGGACATTCAGTACTTC.

The rearrangement joins TRBV2 to TRBJ2-5, with 7 bases that match TRBD2. This CDR3 contains 15 residues. The ends lost 2 bases at V and 5 bases at J; junction bases unmatched: 8. Per the germline V gene, CDR1 is SNHLY and CDR2 is FYNNEI. CDR3 DNA: TGTGCCAGCAGTGAATCCGGCGGGAGTGGGGAGACCCAGTACTTC. Translating gives CASSESGGSGETQYF.

This rearrangement joins TRBV5-4 to TRBJ2-3, with TRBD2 as a possible D gene (6 bases). Germline values: CDR1 SGHNT, CDR2 YYREEE (reference sequence). V dropped 1 base and J dropped 2 bases, with 14 bases sitting between them. This CDR3 is 16 amino acids long. CDR3 residues: CASSLTRDSFTDTQYF. As DNA, the CDR3 is TGTGCCAGCAGCTTGACCCGGGACTCTTTCACAGATACGCAGTATTTT.

This chain connects TRBV5-4 to TRBJ1-4; 7 bases align to TRBD1. Germline lookup yields CDR1 SGHNT and CDR2 YYREEE (reference sequence). V was clipped by 4 bases and J by 4 bases; unmatched bases: 10. CDR3 length: 16 amino acids. CDR3 nucleotide sequence: TGTGCCAGCAGCCCAGGGGGAGGAGGGGGTAATGAAAAACTGTTTTTT. It specifies CASSPGGGGGNEKLFF.

This clone appeared a single time. The V and J genes are TRBV18 and TRBJ2-7; TRBD1 matches 7 bases. The V and J ends lost 6 bases and 5 bases, in that order; junction bases with no gene match: 13. The CDR3 covers 15 residues. Per germline, CDR1 KGHSH and CDR2 LQKENI. CDR3 protein: CASSPVGDRAHEQYF. CDR3 bases: TGTGCCAGCTCTCCGGTTGGAGACAGGGCCCACGAGCAGTACTTC.

The chain couples TRBV27 to TRBJ2-2; 7 nucleotides agree with TRBD1. J was trimmed by 4 bases and V by 7 bases; bases with no gene match: 9. From germline, CDR1 is MNHEY and CDR2 SMNVEV (reference sequence). The CDR3 spans 15 residues. The CDR3 DNA follows: TGTGCCAGCACTATACTACAGGGGAGCACCGGGGAGCTGTTTTTT. Translated, it gives CASTILQGSTGELFF.

The J gene is TRBJ2-1, the V gene TRBV19, with TRBD2 identical over 7 bases. V shed 5 bases and J 8 bases; nucleotides not matched to a gene: 12. Germline-derived CDR1 and CDR2 are LNHDA and SQIVND (reference sequence). CDR3 size: 15 residues. CDR3 coding DNA: TGTGCCAGTAGTGTTCCGGGGAGGGCCGCCGATGAGCAGTTCTTC. Amino acids: CASSVPGRAADEQFF.

This sequence joins TRBV5-4 and TRBJ2-7; D is possibly TRBD1 (6 bases). Germline CDR1 and CDR2: SGHNT and YYREEE (reference sequence). The CDR3 is made up of 12 amino acids. V lost 1 base, J lost 6 bases, and 8 bases lay in between. DNA for the CDR3: TGTGCCAGCAGCTTGAGCAGGGGCGAGCAGTACTTC. Amino acid sequence: CASSLSRGEQYF.

This chain links TRBV5-6 with TRBJ1-3, with 7 bases identical to TRBD1. Germline V gene lookup returns CDR1 SGHDT and CDR2 YYEEEE. V lost 5 bases, J lost 4 bases, and 6 bases stayed unmatched. The CDR3 consists of 14 residues. The DNA of the CDR3 is TGTGCCAGCAGAACAACAGGGGACGGAAACACCATATATTTT. This codes for CASRTTGDGNTIYF.

The V and J genes are TRBV7-2 and TRBJ1-2; the D is unclear. V gave up 5 bases and J gave up 5 bases, with 18 bases separating them. The CDR3 totals 15 residues. In germline, CDR1 is SGHTA, CDR2 FQGNSA. CDR3 nucleotides: TGTGCCAGCAGCCACGCCGGAGGTGCTATTTATGGCTACACCTTC. It is translated as CASSHAGGAIYGYTF.

V and J are TRBV28 and TRBJ1-2, with D uncertain. CDR1 is MDHEN, CDR2 SYDVKM, per germline. The V end lost 7 bases, the J end lost 4 bases, and 19 bases lay between the germline ends. The CDR3 contains 15 residues. The CDR3 sequence is CASNNAAGRFYGYTF. CDR3 nucleotides: TGTGCCAGCAACAATGCGGCGGGCAGATTCTATGGCTACACCTTC.

This chain joins TRBV5-4 and TRBJ1-1; D perhaps matches TRBD1 (6 bases). The CDR3 has 16 amino acids. Looked up from germline, CDR1 is SGHNT and CDR2 is YYREEE (reference sequence). V gave up 3 bases and J gave up 6 bases, with 21 bases separating them. The CDR3 sequence is CASSSGGAGFLPEAFF. The CDR3 nucleotides read TGTGCCAGCAGCTCTGGGGGGGCAGGATTTCTACCTGAAGCTTTCTTT.

This chain uses TRBV25-1 with TRBJ1-2; D ambiguous. The CDR3 extends over 12 amino acids. Germline CDR1 reads MGHDK; CDR2 reads SYGVNS. Trimming left V 7 bases short and J 3 bases short, with 9 bases between. CDR3 residues: CASTFEDYGYTF. Written as DNA, the CDR3 is TGTGCCAGCACATTCGAGGACTATGGCTACACCTTC.

This sequence joins TRBV7-8 and TRBJ2-7; D ambiguous. Trimming removed 2 bases from V and 1 base from J, with 6 bases in between. The length of the CDR3 is 13 residues. CDR1 SGHVS and CDR2 FQNEAQ come from the germline V gene. The CDR3 sequence is CASSLSRSYEQYF. The CDR3, as DNA: TGTGCCAGCAGCTTATCCCGGTCCTACGAGCAGTACTTC.

The chain combines TRBV12-5 with TRBJ1-2; weak D call: TRBD1 (6 bases). Germline loops: CDR1 LGHNT, CDR2 FRNRAP. The CDR3 extends over 13 amino acids. V was trimmed by 3 bases and J by 6 bases, leaving 11 bases between them. CDR3 sequence (DNA): TGTGCTAGTGGTTTTTCAGGGACAAATGGCTACACCTTC. As protein: CASGFSGTNGYTF.

The chain has TRBV19 and TRBJ2-1, with 12 positions matching TRBD2. V shed 10 bases and J 1 base; nucleotides not matched to a gene: 8. The CDR3 has 16 residues. Germline V CDR1 and CDR2: LNHDA, SQIVND (reference sequence). The CDR3 DNA sequence: TGTGCCATAGCTAGCGGGGGGGCCGGGTCCTACAATGAGCAGTTCTTC. Residues: CAIASGGAGSYNEQFF.

This clone was picked up one time. The chain recombines TRBV14 with TRBJ2-3; tentative D call: TRBD2 (6 bases). Deletions cut 1 base from V and 2 bases from J, with 13 bases between. This CDR3 region has 16 residues. The V gene's germline CDR1 is SGHDN and CDR2 FVKESK. CDR3: CASSQGAGHLTDTQYF. The CDR3 DNA sequence: TGTGCCAGCAGCCAAGGTGCGGGGCACCTCACAGATACGCAGTATTTT.